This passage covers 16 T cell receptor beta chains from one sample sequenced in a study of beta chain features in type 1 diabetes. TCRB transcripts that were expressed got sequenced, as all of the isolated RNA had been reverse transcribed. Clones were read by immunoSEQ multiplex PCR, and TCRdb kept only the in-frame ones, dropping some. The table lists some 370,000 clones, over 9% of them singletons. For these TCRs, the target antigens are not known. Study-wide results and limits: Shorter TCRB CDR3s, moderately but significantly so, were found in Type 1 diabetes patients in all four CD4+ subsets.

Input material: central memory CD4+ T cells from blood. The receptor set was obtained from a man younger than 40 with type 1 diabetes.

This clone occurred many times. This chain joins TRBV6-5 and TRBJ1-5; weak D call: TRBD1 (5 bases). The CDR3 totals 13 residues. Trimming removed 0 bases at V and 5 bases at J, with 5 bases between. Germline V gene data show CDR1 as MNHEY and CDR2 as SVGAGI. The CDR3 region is CASSYSRDQPQHF. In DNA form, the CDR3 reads TGTGCCAGCAGTTACTCCAGGGATCAGCCCCAGCATTTT.

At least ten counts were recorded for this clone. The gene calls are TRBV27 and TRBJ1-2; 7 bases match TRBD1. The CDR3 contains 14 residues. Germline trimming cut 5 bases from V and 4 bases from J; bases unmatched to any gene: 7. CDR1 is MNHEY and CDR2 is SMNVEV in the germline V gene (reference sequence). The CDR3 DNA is TGTGCCAGCAGTACTACGGGGACAGTCTATGGCTACACCTTC. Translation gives CASSTTGTVYGYTF.

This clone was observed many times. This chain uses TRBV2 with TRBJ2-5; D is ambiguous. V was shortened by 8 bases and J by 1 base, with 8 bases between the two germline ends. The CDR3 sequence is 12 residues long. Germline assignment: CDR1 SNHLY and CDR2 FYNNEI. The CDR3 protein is CASSLSQETQYF. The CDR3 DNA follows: TGTGCCAGCTCTCTGAGCCAAGAGACCCAGTACTTC.

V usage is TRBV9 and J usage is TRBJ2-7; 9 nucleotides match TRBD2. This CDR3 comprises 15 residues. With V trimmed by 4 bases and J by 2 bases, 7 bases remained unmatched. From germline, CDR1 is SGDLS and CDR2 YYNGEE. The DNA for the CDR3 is TGTGCCAGCAGCCCCCGCGCTAGCGGGACCTACGAGCAGTACTTC. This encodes CASSPRASGTYEQYF. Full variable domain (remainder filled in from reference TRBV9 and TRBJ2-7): DSGVTQTPKHLITATGQRVTLRCSPRSGDLSVYWYQQSLDQGLQFLIQYYNGEERAKGNILERFSAQQFPDLHSELNLSSLELGDSALYFCASSPRASGTYEQYFGPGTRLTVT.

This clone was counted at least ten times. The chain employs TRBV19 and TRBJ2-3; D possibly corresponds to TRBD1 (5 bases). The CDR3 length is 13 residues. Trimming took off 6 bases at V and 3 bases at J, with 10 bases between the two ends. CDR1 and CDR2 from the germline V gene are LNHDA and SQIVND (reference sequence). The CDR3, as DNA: TGTGCCAGTAGACCCAGACAGACAGATACGCAGTATTTT. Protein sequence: CASRPRQTDTQYF.

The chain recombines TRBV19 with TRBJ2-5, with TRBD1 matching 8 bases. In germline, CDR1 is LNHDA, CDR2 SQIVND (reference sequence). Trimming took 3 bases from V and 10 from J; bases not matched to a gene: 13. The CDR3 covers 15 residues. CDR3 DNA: TGTGCCAGTAGTATGGACCAGGGACAGGCGAGAATCCAGTACTTC. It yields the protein CASSMDQGQARIQYF.

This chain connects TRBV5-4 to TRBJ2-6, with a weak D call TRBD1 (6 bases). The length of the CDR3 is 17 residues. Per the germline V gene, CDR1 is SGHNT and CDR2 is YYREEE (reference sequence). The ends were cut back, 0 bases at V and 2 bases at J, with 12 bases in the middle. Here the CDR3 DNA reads TGTGCCAGCAGCTTGGGAACAGGGAATGCTGGGGCCAACGTCCTGACTTTC. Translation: CASSLGTGNAGANVLTF.

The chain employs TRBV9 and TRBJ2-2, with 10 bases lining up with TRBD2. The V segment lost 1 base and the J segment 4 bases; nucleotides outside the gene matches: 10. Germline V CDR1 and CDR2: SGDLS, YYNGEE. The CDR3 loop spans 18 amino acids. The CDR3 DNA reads TGTGCCAGCAGCGTACAAGCGGGAGGGCCTCGGGGCACCGGGGAGCTGTTTTTT. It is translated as CASSVQAGGPRGTGELFF.

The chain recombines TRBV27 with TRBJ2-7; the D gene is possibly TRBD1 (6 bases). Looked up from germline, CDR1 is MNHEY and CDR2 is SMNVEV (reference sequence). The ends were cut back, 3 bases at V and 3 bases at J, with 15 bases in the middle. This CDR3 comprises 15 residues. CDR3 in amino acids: CASSLESGENYEQYF. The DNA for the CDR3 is TGTGCCAGCAGTTTGGAATCAGGGGAGAACTACGAGCAGTACTTC.

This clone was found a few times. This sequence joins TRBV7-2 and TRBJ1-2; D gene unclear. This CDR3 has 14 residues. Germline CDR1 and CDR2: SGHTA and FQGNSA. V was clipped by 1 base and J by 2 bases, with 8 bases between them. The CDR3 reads CASSLDLRNYGYTF. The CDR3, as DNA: TGTGCCAGCAGCTTAGACCTCAGGAACTATGGCTACACCTTC.

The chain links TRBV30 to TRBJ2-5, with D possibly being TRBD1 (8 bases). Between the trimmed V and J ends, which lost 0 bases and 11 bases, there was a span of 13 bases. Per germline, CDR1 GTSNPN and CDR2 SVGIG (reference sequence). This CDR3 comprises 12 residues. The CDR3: CAWSVRGREQYF. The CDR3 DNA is TGTGCCTGGAGTGTCAGGGGGCGGGAGCAGTACTTC.

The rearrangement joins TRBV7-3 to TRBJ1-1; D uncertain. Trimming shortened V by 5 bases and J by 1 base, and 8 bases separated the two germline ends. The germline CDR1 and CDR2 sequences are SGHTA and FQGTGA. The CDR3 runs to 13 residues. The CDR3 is CASSTQQNTEAFF. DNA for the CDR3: TGTGCCAGCAGCACCCAACAGAACACTGAAGCTTTCTTT. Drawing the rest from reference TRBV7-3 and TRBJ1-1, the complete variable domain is GAGVSQTPSNKVTEKGKYVELRCDPISGHTALYWYRQSLGQGPEFLIYFQGTGAADDSGLPNDRFFAVRPEGSVSTLKIQRTERGDSAVYLCASSTQQNTEAFFGQGTRLTVV.

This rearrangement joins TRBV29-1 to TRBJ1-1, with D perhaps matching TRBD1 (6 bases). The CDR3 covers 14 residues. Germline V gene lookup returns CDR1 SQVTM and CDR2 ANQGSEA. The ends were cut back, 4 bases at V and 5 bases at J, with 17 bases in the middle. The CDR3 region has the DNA TGCAGCGTTGTTGCAGGGGCGATTGGGACTGAAGCTTTCTTT. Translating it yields CSVVAGAIGTEAFF.

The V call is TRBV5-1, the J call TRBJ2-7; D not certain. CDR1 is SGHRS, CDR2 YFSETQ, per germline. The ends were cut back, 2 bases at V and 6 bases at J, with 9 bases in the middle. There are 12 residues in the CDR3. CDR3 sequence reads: CASSFSGAEQYF. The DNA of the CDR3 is TGCGCCAGCAGCTTCTCAGGAGCCGAGCAGTACTTC.

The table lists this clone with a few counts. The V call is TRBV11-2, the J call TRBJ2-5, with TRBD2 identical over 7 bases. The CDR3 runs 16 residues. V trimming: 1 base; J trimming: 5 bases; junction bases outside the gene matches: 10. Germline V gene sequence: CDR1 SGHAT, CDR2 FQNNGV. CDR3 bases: TGTGCCAGCAGCTTAGTGAATCAGGGAGGGGACGAGACCCAGTACTTC. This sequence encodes CASSLVNQGGDETQYF.

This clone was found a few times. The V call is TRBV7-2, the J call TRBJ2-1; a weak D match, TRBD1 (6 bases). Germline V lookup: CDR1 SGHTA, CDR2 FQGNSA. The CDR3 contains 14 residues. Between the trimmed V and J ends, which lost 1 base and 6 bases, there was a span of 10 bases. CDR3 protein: CASSLERTVNEQFF. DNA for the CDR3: TGTGCCAGCAGCTTAGAACGGACAGTCAATGAGCAGTTCTTC.